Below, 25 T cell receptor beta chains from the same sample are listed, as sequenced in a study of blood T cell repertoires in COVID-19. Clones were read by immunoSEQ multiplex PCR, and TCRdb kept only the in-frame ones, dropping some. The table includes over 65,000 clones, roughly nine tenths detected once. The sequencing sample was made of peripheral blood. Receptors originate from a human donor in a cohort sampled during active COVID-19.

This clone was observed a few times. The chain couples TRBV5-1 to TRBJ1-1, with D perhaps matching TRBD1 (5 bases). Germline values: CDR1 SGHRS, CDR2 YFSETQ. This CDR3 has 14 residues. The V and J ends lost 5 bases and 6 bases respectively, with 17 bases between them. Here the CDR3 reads CASRFDTGPSEAFF. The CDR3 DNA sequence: TGCGCCAGCAGGTTTGATACAGGTCCATCTGAAGCTTTCTTT.

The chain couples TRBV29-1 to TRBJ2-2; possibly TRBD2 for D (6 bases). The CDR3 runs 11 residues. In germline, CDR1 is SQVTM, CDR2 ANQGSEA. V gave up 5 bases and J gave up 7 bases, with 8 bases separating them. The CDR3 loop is CSVRRGGELFF. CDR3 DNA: TGCAGCGTTAGGAGGGGCGGGGAGCTGTTTTTT.

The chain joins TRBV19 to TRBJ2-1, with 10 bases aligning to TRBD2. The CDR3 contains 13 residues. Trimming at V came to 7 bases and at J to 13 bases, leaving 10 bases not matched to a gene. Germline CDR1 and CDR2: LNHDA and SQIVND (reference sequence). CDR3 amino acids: CASKDASGSSQFF. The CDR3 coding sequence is TGTGCCAGTAAAGATGCTAGCGGGAGCTCCCAGTTCTTC.

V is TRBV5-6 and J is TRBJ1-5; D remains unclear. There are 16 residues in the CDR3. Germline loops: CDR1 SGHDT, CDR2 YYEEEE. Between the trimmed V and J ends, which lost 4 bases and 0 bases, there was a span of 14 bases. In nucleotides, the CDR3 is TGTGCCAGCAGCCTCAGACGGGAGTATAGCAATCAGCCCCAGCATTTT. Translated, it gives CASSLRREYSNQPQHF.

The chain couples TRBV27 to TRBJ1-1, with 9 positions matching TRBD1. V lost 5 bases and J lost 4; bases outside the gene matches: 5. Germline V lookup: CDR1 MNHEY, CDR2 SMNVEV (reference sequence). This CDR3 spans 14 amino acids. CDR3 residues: CASSKTGGSTEAFF. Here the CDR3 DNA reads TGTGCCAGCAGTAAAACAGGGGGCTCCACTGAAGCTTTCTTT.

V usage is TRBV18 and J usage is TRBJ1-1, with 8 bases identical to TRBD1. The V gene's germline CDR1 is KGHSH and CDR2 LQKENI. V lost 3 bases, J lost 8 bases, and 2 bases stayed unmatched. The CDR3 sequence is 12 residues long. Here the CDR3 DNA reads TGTGCCAGCTCACCTCGGGACAGGGAAGCTTTCTTT. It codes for CASSPRDREAFF.

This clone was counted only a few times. CDR3 nucleotide sequence: TGTGCCAGTAGTATCGTCTCCGGGACTAGCGGGAGAATCGGGGAGCTGTTTTTT. This encodes CASSIVSGTSGRIGELFF. This sequence joins TRBV19 and TRBJ2-2; TRBD2 matches at 14 bases. Germline values: CDR1 LNHDA, CDR2 SQIVND (reference sequence). The J segment lost 7 bases and the V segment lost 3 bases, leaving 10 bases of the junction unmatched. The CDR3 contains 18 residues.

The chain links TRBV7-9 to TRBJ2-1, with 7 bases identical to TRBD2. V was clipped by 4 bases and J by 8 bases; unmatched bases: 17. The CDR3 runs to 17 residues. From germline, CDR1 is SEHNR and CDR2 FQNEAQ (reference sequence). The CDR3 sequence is CASSWPSGTKGFDEQFF. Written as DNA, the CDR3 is TGTGCCAGCAGCTGGCCATCCGGGACTAAGGGCTTTGATGAGCAGTTCTTC.

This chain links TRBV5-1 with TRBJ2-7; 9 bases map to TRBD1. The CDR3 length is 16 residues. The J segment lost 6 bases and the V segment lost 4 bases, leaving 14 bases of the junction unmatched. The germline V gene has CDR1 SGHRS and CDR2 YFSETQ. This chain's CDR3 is CASSAQSSGTGSEQYF. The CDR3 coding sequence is TGCGCCAGCAGCGCACAATCCTCCGGGACAGGGTCCGAGCAGTACTTC.

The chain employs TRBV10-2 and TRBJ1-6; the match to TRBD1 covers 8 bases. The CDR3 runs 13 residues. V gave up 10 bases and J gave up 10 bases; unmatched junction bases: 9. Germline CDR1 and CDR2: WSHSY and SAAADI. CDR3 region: CATRTGHGSPLHF. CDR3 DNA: TGCGCCACCAGGACAGGGCACGGCTCACCCCTCCACTTT.

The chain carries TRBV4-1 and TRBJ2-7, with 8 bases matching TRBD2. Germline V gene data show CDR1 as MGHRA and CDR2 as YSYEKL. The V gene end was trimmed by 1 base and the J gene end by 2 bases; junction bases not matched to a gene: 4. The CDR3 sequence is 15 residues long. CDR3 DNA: TGCGCCAGCAGCCAAGGAGCGGGAGTAACCTACGAGCAGTACTTC. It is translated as CASSQGAGVTYEQYF.

DNA for the CDR3: TGTGCCACCAGTGATCCAGTGAAAAACATTCAGTACTTC. Its translation: CATSDPVKNIQYF. The rearrangement uses TRBV24-1 and TRBJ2-4, with unresolved D. The germline V and J ends were trimmed by 3 bases and 4 bases, with 6 bases remaining between them. The CDR3 has 13 residues. From germline, CDR1 is KGHDR and CDR2 SFDVKD.

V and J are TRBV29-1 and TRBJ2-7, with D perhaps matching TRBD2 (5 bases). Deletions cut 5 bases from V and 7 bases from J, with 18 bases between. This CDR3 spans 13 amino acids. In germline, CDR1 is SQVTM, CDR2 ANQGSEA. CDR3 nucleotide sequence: TGCAGCGTTTGGTCCGTGGGGAGCGAAGAGCAGTACTTC. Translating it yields CSVWSVGSEEQYF.

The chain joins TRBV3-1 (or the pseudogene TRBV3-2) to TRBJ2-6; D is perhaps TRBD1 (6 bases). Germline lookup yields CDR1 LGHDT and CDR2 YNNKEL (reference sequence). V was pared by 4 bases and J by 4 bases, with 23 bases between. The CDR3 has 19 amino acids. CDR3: CASSREDRVAPWGANVLTF. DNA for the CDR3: TGTGCCAGCAGCCGCGAGGACAGAGTAGCTCCGTGGGGGGCCAACGTCCTGACTTTC.

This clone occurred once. Here the CDR3 reads CASSPLQGVADEQYF. The CDR3, as DNA: TGCGCCAGCAGCCCCCTACAGGGGGTCGCCGACGAGCAGTACTTC. V usage is TRBV5-1 and J usage is TRBJ2-7; 8 positions match TRBD1. This CDR3 contains 15 residues. Germline CDR1 SGHRS, CDR2 YFSETQ. V was pared by 4 bases and J by 5 bases, with 11 bases of the junction left unmatched.

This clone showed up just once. CDR3 in DNA: TGTGCCAGCAGCGCCCAGGGGCCCTCCGACCACTACACCTTC. Its protein is CASSAQGPSDHYTF. This chain links TRBV7-9 with TRBJ1-2; tentatively, D is TRBD1 (6 bases). Germline V gene lookup returns CDR1 SEHNR and CDR2 FQNEAQ (reference sequence). This CDR3 has 14 residues. The V and J ends lost 5 bases and 10 bases respectively, with 20 bases between them.

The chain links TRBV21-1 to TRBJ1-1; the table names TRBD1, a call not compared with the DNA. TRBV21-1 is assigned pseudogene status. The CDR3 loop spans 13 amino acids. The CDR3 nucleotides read TGTGCCAGCAGCCACAAATTAAAAACTGAAGCTTTCTTT. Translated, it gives CASSHKLKTEAFF.

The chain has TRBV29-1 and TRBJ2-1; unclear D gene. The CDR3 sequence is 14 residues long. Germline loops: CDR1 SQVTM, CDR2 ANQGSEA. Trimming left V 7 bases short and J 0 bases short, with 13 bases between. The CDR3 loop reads CSAPYSSSYNEQFF. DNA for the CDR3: TGCAGCGCGCCCTACTCGAGCTCCTACAATGAGCAGTTCTTC.

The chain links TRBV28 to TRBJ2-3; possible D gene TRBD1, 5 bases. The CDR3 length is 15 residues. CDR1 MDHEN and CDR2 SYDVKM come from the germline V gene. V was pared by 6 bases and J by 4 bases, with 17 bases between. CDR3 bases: TGTGCCAGCAGAGGGGTACTCCCAACCCCAGATACGCAGTATTTT. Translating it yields CASRGVLPTPDTQYF.

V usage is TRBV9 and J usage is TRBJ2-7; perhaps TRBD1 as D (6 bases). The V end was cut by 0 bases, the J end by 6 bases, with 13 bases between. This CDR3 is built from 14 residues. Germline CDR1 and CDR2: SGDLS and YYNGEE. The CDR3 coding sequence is TGTGCCAGCAGCGTAGGGGACACCCTCGGCGAGCAGTACTTC. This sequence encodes CASSVGDTLGEQYF.

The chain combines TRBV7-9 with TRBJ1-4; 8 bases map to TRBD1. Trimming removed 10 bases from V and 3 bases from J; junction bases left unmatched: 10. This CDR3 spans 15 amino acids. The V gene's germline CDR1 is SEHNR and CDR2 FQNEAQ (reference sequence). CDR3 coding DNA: TGTGCCACTGTACCGCAGGGGGCGCCTAATGAAAAACTGTTTTTT. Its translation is CATVPQGAPNEKLFF.

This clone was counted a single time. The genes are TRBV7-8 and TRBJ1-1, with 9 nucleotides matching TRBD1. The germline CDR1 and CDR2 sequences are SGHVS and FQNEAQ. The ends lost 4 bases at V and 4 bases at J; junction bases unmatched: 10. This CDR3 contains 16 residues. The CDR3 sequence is CASSYPLGQGITEAFF. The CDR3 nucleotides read TGTGCCAGCAGCTACCCACTCGGACAGGGGATCACTGAAGCTTTCTTT.

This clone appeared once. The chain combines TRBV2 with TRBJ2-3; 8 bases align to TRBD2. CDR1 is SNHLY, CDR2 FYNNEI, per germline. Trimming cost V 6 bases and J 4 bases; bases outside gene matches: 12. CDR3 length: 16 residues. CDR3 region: CASRALLGRAADTQYF. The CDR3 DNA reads TGTGCCAGCAGAGCCCTTCTCGGGAGGGCCGCAGATACGCAGTATTTT.

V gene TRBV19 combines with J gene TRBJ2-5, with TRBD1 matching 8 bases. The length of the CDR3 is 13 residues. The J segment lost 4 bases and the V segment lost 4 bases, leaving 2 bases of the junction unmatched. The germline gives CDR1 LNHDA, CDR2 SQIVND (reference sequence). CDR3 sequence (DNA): TGTGCCAGTAGTAACAGGGGGAGAGAGACCCAGTACTTC. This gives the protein CASSNRGRETQYF.

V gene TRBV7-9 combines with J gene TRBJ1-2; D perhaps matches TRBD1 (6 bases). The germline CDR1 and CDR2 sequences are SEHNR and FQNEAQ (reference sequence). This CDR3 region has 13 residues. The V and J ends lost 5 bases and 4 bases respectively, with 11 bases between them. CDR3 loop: CASSQQGRYGYTF. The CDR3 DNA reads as TGTGCCAGCAGCCAACAGGGTCGCTATGGCTACACCTTC.